This note documents a single TCR beta chain sequence. Time point noted: baseline pretreatment blood. The treatment: 15 Gy SBRT to primary tumor, nephrectomy 4 weeks later. TCRdb's table, derived via immunoSEQ multiplex PCR, lists solely in-frame clones and lacks some. The sample comprises roughly 120,000 clones, approximately 82% of which are singletons, and around 3% rests with the top ten. This entry belongs to a study of radiation and T cells in renal cell carcinoma. CDR1 is LNHDA, CDR2 SQIVND, per germline (reference sequence). The CDR3 totals 14 residues. The junction had 7 bases not matched to a gene; V was cut back by 5 bases and J by 5 bases.

The receptor was isolated from a woman aged 55-69 years with renal cell carcinoma. The gene calls are TRBV19 and TRBJ1-1, with 8 positions matching TRBD1. Sample: blood, taken from a patient whose treatment included radiotherapy and nephrectomy. Here the CDR3 reads CASSHSRGRTEAFF. The CDR3 DNA sequence: TGTGCCAGTAGTCACTCCAGGGGGCGAACTGAAGCTTTCTTT.